This T cell receptor (beta chain) was captured in a study of blood T cell dynamics during melanoma immunotherapy. Overall study context: Metastatic melanoma patients received first-line pembrolizumab or nivolumab plus ipilimumab. Notes on the study in general: Cell-free DNA CDR3 sequences most resembled the immune-effector CD8+ subset, which was also most clonal.

Generated by immunoSEQ multiplex PCR, the TCRdb table keeps only in-frame clones and is missing some. The sample has fewer than 2,000 clones, approximately 70% seen once. In this sample, this clone turned up once. As yet, its antigen is unknown. CDR1 GTSNPN and CDR2 SVGIG come from the germline V gene (reference sequence). The CDR3 sequence is 10 residues long. The ends lost 5 bases at V and 8 bases at J; junction bases unmatched: 2. The time point was: pre-treatment baseline. TIE cells were CD3+ CD4- CD8+ CD45RA- CD45RO-high CD27- CCR7- memory T cells. Patients with prior systemic cancer treatment, concomitant immunosuppressants, or other active malignancies were excluded.

The chain joins TRBV30 to TRBJ1-2; 7 positions match TRBD1. The sample in question was CD8+ T cells from blood, obtained from a patient treated with checkpoint blockade. The origin of this receptor is a human donor with melanoma. CDR3 sequence reads: CAWDRVGYTF. The CDR3, as DNA: TGTGCCTGGGACAGGGTCGGCTACACCTTC.